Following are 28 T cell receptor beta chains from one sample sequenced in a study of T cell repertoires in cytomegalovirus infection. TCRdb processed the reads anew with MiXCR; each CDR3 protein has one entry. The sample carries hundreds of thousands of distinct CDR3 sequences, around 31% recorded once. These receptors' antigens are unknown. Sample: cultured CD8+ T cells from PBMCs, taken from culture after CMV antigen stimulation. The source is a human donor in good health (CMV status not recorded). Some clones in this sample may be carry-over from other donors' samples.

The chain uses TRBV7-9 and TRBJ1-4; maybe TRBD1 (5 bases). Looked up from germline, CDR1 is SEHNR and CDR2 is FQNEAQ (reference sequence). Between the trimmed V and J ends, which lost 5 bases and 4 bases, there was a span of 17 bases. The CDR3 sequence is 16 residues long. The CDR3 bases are TGTGCCAGCAGCGAAACCCGCAGGGCAAGTAATGAAAAACTGTTTTTT. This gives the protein CASSETRRASNEKLFF.

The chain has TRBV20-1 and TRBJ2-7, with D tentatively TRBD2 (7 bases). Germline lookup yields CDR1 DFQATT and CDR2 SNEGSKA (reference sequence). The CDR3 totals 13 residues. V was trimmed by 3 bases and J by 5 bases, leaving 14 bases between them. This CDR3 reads CSARGRGGNEQYF. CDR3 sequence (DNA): TGCAGTGCTAGGGGAAGGGGGGGGAACGAGCAGTACTTC.

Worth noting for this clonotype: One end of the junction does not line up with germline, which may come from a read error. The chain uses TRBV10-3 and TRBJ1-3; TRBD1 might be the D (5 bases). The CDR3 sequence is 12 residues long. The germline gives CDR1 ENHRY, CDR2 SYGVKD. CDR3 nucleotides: TGTGCCGTCAGGGACTCTGGAAACACCATATATTTT. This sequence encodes CAVRDSGNTIYF.

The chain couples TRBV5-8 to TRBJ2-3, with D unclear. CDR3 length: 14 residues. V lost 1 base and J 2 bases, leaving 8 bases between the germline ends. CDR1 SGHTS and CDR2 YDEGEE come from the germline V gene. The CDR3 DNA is TGTGCCAGCAGCTTGCGTTATGTCACAGATACGCAGTATTTT. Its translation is CASSLRYVTDTQYF.

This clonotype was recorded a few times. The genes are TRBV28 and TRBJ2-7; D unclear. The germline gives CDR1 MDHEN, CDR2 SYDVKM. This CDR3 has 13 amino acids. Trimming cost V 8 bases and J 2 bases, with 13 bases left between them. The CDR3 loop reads CASGASSTYEQYV. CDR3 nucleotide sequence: TGTGCCAGCGGAGCATCGTCCACCTACGAGCAGTACGTC.

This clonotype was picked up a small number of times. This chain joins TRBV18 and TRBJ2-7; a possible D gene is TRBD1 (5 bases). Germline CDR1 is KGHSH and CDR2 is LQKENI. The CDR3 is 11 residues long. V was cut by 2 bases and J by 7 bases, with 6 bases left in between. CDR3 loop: CASSPKGEQYF. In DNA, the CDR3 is TGTGCCAGCTCACCAAAGGGGGAGCAGTACTTC.

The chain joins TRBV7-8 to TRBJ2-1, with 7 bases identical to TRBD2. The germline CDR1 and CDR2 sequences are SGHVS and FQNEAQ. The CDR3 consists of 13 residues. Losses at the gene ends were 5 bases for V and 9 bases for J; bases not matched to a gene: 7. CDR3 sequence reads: CASSPSGTGEQFF. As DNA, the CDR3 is TGTGCCAGCAGCCCTAGCGGAACTGGTGAGCAGTTCTTC.

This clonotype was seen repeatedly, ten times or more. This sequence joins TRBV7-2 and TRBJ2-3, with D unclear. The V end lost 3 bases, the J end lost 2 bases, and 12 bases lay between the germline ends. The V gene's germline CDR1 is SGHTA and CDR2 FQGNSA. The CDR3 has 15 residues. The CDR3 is CASSFGYSLTDTQYF. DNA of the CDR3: TGTGCCAGCAGCTTTGGTTACAGCCTCACAGATACGCAGTATTTT.

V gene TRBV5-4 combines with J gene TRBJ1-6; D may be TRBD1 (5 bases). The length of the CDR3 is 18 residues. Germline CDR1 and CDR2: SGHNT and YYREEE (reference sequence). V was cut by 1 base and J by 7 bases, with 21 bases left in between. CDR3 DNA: TGTGCCAGCAGCTTGTTGACGAACAACCGGGACCAAAATTCACCCCTCCACTTT. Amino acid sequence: CASSLLTNNRDQNSPLHF.

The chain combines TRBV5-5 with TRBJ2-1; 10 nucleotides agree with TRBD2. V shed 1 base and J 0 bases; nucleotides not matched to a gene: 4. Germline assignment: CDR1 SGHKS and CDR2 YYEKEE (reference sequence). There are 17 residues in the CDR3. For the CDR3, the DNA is TGTGCCAGCAGCTTGAGTAGCGGGGGGCCCTCCTACAATGAGCAGTTCTTC. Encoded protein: CASSLSSGGPSYNEQFF.

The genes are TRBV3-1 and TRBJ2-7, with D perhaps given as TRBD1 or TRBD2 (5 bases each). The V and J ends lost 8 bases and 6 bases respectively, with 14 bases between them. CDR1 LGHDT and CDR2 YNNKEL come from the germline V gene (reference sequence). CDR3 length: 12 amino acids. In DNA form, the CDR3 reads TGTGCCAGCTCACCGGGACCTCGCGAGCAGTACTTC. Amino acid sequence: CASSPGPREQYF.

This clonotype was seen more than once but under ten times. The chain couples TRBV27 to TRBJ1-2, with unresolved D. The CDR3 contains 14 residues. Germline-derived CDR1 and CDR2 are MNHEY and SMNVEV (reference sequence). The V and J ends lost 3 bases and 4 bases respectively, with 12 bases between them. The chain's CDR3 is CASSFVPRAYGYTF. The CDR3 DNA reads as TGTGCCAGCAGTTTTGTTCCTCGGGCCTATGGCTACACCTTC.

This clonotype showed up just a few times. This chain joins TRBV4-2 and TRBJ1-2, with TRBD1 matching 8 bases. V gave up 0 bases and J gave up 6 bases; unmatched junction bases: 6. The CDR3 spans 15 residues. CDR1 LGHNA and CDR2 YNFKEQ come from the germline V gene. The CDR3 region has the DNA TGTGCCAGCAGCCAAGATCCGACAGGGGCACATGGCTACACCTTC. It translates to CASSQDPTGAHGYTF.

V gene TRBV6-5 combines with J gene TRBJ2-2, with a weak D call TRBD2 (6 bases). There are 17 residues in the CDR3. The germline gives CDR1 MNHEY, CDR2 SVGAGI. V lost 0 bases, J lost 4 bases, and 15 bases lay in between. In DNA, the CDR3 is TGTGCCAGCAGTTACTCGGGCGGGGCCTTCTCCACCGGGGAGCTGTTTTTT. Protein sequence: CASSYSGGAFSTGELFF.

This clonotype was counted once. CDR3 sequence (DNA): TGTGCCAGTAGTATAGGGCAGCTCTATGGCTACACCTTC. This gives the protein CASSIGQLYGYTF. V and J are TRBV19 and TRBJ1-2; D is ambiguous. The CDR3 is made up of 13 amino acids. Germline assignment: CDR1 LNHDA and CDR2 SQIVND (reference sequence). V was trimmed by 1 base and J by 4 bases, leaving 7 bases between them.

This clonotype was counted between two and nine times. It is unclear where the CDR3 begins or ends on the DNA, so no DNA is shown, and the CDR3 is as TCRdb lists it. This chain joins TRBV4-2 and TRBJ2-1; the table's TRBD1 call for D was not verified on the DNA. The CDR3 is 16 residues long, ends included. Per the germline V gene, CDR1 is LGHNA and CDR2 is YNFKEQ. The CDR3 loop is CASSLRARGSRDEQFF.

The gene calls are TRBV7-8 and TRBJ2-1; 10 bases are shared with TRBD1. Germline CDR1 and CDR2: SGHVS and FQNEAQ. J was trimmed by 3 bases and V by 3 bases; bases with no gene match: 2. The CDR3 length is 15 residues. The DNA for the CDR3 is TGTGCCAGCAGCTTGGGGACAGGGGACTACAATGAGCAGTTCTTC. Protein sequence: CASSLGTGDYNEQFF.

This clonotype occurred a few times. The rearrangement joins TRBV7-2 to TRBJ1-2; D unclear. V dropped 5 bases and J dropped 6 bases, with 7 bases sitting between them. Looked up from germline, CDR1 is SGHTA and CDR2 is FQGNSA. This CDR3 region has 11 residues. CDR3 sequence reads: CASSETDGYTF. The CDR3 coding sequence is TGTGCCAGCAGCGAGACGGATGGCTACACCTTC.

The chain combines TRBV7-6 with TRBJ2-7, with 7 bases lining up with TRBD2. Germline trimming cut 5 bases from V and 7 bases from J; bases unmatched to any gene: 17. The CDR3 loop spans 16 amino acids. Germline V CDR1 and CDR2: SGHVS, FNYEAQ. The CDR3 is CASSVGLVGEPVEQYV. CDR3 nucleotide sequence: TGTGCCAGCAGCGTTGGACTAGTGGGGGAGCCAGTGGAGCAGTACGTC.

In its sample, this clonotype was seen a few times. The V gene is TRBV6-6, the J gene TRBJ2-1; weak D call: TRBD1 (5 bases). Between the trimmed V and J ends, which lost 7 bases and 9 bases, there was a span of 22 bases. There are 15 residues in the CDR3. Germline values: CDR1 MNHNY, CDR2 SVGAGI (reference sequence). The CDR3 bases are TGTGCCAGCACAGGCGTAGTAGGGGTTATTGGTGAGCAGTTCTTC. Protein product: CASTGVVGVIGEQFF.

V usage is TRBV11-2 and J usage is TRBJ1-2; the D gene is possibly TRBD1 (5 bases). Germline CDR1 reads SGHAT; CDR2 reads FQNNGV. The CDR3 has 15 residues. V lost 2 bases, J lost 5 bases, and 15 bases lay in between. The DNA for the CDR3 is TGTGCCAGCAGCTTATCGTCAGGGAGCATGTATGGCTACACCTTC. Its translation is CASSLSSGSMYGYTF.

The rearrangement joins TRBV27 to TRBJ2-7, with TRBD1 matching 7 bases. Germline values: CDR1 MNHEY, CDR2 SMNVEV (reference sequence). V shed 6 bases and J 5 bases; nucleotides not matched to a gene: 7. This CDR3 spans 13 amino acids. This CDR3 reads CASSKTGFHEQYF. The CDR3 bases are TGTGCCAGCAGCAAGACAGGGTTCCACGAGCAGTACTTC.

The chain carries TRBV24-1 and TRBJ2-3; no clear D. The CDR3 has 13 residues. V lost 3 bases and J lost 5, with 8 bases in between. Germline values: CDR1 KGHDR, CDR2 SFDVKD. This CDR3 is CATSDLIVDTQYF. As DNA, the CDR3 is TGTGCCACCAGTGATCTGATTGTAGATACGCAGTATTTT.

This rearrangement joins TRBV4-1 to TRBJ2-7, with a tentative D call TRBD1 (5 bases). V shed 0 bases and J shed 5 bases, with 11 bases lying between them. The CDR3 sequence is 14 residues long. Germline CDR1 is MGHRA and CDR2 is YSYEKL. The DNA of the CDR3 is TGCGCCAGCAGCCAAGATCTCAGGGTCGACGAGCAGTACTTC. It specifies CASSQDLRVDEQYF.

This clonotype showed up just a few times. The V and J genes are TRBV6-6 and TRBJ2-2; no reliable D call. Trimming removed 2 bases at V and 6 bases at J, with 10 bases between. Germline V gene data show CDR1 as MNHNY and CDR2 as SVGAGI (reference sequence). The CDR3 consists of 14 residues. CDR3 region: CASSYPMVPGELFF. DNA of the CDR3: TGTGCCAGCAGTTACCCAATGGTCCCCGGGGAGCTGTTTTTT.

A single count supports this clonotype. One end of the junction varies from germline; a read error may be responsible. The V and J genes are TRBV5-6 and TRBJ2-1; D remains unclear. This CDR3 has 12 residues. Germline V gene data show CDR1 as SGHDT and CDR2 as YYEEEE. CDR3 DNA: TGTGCCAGCAGGTTGGCACGGGCTGAGCAGTTCTTT. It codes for CASRLARAEQFF.

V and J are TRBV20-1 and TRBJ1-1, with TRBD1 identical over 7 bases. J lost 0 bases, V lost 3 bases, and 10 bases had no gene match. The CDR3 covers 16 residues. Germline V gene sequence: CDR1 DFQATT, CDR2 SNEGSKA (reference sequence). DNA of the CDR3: TGCAGTGCTAGGTCGGTAGGCAGGGGGTTGAACACTGAAGCTTTCTTT. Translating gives CSARSVGRGLNTEAFF.

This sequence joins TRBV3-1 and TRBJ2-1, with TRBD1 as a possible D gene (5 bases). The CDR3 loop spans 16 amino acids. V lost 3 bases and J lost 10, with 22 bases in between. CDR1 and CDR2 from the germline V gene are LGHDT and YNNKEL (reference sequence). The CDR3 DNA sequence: TGTGCCAGCAGCCAGGTGCCCAGGGTGAGAACCCCCGAGCAGTTCTTC. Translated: CASSQVPRVRTPEQFF.